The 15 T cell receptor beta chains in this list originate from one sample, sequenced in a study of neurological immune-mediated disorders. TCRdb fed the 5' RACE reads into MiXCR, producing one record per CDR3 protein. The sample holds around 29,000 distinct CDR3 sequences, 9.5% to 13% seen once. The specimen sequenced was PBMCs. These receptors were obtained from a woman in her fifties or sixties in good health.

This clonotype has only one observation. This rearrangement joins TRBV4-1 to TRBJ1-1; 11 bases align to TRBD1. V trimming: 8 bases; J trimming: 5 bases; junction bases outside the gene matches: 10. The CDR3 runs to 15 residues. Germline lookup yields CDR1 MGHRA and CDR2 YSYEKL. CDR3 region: CASHSGQGALTEAFF. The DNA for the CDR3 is TGCGCCAGCCATTCTGGACAGGGGGCTTTGACTGAAGCTTTCTTT.

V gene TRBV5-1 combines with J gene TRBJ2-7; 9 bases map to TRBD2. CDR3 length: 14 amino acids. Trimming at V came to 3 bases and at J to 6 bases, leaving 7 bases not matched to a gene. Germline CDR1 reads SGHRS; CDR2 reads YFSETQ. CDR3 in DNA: TGCGCCAGCAGCTCAGCGGGGGGCCGCAGCGAGCAGTACTTC. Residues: CASSSAGGRSEQYF. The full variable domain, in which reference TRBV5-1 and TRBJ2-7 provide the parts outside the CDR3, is KAGVTQTPRYLIKTRGQQVTLSCSPISGHRSVSWYQQTPGQGLQFLFEYFSETQRNKGNFPGRFSGRQFSNSRSEMNVSTLELGDSALYLCASSSAGGRSEQYFGPGTRLTVT.

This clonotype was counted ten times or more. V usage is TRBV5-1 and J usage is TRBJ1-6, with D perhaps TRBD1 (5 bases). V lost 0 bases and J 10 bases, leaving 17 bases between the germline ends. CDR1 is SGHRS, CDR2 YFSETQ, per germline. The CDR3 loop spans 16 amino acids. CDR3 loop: CASSLAERGPSSPLHF. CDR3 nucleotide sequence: TGCGCCAGCAGCTTGGCCGAAAGGGGACCTTCCTCACCCCTCCACTTT.

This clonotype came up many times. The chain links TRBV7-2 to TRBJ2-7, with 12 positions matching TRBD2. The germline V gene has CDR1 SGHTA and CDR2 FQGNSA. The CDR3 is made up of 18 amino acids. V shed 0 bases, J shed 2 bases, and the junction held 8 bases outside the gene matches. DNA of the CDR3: TGTGCCAGCAGCTTAGCTTCGCGGACTAGCGGGATTCCCTACGAGCAGTACTTC. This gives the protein CASSLASRTSGIPYEQYF.

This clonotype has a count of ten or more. Written as DNA, the CDR3 is TGTGCCAGCAGCTTAGAACAGCGGCCTAGAGAGACCCAGTACTTC. Its translation is CASSLEQRPRETQYF. This chain links TRBV11-2 with TRBJ2-5, with TRBD2 as a possible D gene (5 bases). The V gene's germline CDR1 is SGHAT and CDR2 FQNNGV. Trimming stripped 0 bases from V and 4 bases from J, with 12 bases between. The CDR3 consists of 15 residues.

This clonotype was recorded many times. CDR3 nucleotides: TGCGCCAGCAGCCAACTGGGGCAGGGAGGCTCACCCCTCCACTTT. Encoded protein: CASSQLGQGGSPLHF. V usage is TRBV4-1 and J usage is TRBJ1-6, with D possibly matching TRBD1 (5 bases). The ends were cut back, 2 bases at V and 10 bases at J, with 15 bases in the middle. The CDR3 is made up of 15 amino acids. Germline CDR1 is MGHRA and CDR2 is YSYEKL.

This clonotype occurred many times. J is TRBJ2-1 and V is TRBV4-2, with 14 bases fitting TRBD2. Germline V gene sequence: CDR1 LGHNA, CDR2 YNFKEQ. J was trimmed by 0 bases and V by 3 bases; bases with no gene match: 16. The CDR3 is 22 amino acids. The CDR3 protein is CASSHPPSGLAGVTSSYNEQFF. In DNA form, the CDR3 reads TGTGCCAGCAGCCATCCCCCATCGGGACTAGCGGGGGTTACGAGCTCCTACAATGAGCAGTTCTTC.

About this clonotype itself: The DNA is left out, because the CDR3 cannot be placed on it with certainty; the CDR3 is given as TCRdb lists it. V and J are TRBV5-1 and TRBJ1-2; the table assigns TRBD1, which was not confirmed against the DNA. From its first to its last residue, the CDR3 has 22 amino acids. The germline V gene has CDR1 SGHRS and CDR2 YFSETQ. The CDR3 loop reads CASSFYICSARESGGRKYGYTF.

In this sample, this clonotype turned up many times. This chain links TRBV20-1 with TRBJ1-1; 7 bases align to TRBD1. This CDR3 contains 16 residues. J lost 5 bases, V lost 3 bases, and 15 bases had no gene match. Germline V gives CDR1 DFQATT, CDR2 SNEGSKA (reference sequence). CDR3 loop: CSARGDRGGRRTEAFF. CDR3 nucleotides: TGCAGTGCTAGGGGTGATAGAGGGGGCAGGAGAACTGAAGCTTTCTTT.

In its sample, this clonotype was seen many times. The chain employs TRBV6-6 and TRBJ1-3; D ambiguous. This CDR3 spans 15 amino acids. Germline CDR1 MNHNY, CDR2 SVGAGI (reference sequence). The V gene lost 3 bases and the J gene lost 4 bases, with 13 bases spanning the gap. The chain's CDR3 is CASSYFDSSGNTIYF. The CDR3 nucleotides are TGTGCCAGCAGTTATTTTGATTCATCGGGAAACACCATATATTTT.

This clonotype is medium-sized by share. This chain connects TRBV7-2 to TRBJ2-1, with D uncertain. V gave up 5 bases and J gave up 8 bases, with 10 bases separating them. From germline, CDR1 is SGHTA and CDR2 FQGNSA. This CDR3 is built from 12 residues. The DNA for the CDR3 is TGTGCCAGCAGCCCTGTTGTCTATGAGCAGTTCTTC. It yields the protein CASSPVVYEQFF.

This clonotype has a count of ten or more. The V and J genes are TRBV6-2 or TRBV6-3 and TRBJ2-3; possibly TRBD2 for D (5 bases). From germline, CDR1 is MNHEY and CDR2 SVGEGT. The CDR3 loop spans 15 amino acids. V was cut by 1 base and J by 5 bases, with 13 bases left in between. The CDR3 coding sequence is TGTGCCAGCAGTTACTTCCGGGAATCGGGAGATACGCAGTATTTT. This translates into CASSYFRESGDTQYF.

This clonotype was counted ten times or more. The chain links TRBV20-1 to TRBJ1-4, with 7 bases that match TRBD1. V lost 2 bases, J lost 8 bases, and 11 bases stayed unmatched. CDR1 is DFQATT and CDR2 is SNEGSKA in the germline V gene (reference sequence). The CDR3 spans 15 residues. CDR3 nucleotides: TGCAGTGCTAGAAGCCAGACAGGGACAAGGGAAAAACTGTTTTTT. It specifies CSARSQTGTREKLFF.

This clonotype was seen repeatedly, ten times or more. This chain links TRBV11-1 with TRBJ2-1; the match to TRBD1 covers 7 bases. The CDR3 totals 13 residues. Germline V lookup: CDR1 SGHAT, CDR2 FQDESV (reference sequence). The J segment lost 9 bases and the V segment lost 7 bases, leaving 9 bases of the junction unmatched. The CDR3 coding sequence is TGTGCCAGCACTAGAGACAGGGCTGGTGAGCAGTTCTTC. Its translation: CASTRDRAGEQFF.

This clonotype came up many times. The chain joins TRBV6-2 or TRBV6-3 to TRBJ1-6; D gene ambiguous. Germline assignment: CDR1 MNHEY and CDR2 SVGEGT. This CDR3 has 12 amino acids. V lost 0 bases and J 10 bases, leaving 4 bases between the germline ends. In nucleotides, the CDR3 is TGTGCCAGCAGTTACTCGCTATCACCCCTCCACTTT. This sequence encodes CASSYSLSPLHF.